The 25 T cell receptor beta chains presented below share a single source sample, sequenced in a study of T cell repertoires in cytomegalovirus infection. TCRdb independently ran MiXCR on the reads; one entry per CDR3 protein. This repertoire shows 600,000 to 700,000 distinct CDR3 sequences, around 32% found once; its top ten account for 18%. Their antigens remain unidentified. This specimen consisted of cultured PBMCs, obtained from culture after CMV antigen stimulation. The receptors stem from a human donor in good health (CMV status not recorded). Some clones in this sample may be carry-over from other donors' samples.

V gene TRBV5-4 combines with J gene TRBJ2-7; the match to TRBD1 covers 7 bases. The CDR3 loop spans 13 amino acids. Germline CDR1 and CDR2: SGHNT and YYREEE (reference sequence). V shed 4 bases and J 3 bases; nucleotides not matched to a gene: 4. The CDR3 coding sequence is TGTGCCAGCAGCACTGACAGGGTCTACGAGCAGTACTTC. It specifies CASSTDRVYEQYF.

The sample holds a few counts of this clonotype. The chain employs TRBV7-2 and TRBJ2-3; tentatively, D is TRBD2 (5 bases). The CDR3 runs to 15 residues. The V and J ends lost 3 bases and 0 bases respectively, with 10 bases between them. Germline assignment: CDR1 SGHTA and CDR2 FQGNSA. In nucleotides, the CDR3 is TGTGCCAGCAGCTTCCAGCGGTCTAGCACAGATACGCAGTATTTT. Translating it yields CASSFQRSSTDTQYF.

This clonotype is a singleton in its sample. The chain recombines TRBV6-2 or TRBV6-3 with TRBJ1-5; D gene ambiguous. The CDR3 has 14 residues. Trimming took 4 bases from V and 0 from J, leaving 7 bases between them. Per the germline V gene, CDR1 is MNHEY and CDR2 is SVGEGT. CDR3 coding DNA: TGTGCCAGCAGTTCAAGCAATAGCAATCAGCCCCAGCATTTT. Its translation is CASSSSNSNQPQHF.

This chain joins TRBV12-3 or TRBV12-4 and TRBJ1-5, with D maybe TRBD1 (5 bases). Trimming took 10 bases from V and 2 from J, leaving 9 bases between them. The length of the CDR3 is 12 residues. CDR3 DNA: TGTGCCAAGGGGACGGGCAATCAGCCCCAGCATTTT. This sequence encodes CAKGTGNQPQHF.

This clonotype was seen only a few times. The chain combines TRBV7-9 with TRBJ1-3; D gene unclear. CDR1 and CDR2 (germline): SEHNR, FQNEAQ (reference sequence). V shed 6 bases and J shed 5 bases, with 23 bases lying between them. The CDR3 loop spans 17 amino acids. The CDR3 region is CASRPNISVGNRNTIYF. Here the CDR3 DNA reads TGTGCCAGCAGACCCAATATCAGCGTGGGTAACCGAAACACCATATATTTT.

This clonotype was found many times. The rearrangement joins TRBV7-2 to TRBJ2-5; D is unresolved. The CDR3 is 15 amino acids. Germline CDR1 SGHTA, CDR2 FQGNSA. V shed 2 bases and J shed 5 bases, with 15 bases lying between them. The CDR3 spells CASSLRSATSETQYF. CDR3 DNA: TGTGCCAGCAGCTTAAGATCAGCGACGTCGGAGACCCAGTACTTC.

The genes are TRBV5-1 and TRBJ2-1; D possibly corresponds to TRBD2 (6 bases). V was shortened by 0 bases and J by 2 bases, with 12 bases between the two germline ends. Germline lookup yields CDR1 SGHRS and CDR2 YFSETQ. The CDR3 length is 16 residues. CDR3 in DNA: TGCGCCAGCAGCTTGGCCGGGGAGGTGGCCTACAATGAGCAGTTCTTC. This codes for CASSLAGEVAYNEQFF.

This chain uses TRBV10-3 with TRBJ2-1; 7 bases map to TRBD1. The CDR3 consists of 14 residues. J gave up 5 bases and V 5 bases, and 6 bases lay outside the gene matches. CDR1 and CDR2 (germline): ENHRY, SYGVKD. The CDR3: CAISSTGDNNEQFF. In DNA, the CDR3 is TGTGCCATCAGTAGCACAGGGGATAACAATGAGCAGTTCTTC.

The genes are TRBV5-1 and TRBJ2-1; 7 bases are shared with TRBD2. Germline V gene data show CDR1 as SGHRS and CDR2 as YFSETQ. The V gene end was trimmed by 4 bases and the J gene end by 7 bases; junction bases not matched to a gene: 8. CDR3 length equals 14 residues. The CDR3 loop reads CASSAGGFSNEQFF. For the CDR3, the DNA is TGCGCCAGCAGCGCCGGGGGGTTTTCAAATGAGCAGTTCTTC.

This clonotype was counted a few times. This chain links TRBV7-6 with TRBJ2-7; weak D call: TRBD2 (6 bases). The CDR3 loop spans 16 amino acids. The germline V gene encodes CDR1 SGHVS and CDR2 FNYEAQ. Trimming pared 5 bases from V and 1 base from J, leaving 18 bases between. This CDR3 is CASSQNSGEASYEQYF. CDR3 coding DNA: TGTGCCAGCAGCCAAAATAGCGGAGAGGCATCCTACGAGCAGTACTTC.

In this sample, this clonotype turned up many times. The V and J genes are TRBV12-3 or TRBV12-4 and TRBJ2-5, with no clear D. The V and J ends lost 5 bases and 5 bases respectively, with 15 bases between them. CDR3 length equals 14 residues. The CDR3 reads CASSPRPGPETQYF. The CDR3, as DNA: TGTGCCAGCAGTCCCCGGCCCGGCCCGGAGACCCAGTACTTC.

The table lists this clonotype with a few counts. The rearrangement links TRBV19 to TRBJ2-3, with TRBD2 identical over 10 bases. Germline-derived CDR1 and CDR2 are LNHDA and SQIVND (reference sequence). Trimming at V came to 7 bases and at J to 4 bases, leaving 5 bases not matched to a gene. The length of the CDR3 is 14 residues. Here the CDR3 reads CASTKRGGPDTQYF. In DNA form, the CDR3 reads TGTGCCAGTACAAAGCGGGGGGGACCAGATACGCAGTATTTT. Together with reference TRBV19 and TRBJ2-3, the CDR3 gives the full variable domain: DGGITQSPKYLFRKEGQNVTLSCEQNLNHDAMYWYRQDPGQGLRLIYYSQIVNDFQKGDIAEGYSVSREKKESFPLTVTSAQKNPTAFYLCASTKRGGPDTQYFGPGTRLTVL.

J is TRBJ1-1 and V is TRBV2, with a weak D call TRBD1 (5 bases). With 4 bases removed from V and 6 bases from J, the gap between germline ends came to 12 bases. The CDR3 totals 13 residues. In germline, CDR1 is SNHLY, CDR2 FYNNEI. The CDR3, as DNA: TGTGCCAGCAGTGCTAGGAGGGGCGCTGAAGCTTTCTTT. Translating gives CASSARRGAEAFF.

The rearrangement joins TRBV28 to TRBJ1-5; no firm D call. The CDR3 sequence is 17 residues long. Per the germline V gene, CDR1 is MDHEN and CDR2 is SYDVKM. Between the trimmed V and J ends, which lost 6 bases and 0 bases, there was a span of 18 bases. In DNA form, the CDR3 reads TGTGCCAGCAGCCCGCGGGGAGCAGAATATAGCAATCAGCCCCAGCATTTT. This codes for CASSPRGAEYSNQPQHF. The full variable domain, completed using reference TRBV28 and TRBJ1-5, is DVKVTQSSRYLVKRTGEKVFLECVQDMDHENMFWYRQDPGLGLRLIYFSYDVKMKEKGDIPEGYSVSREKKERFSLILESASTNQTSMYLCASSPRGAEYSNQPQHFGDGTRLSIL.

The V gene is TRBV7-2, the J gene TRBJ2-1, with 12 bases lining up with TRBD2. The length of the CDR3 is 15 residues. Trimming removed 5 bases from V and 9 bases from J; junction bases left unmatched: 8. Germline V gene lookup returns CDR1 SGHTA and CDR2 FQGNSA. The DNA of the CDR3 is TGTGCCAGCAGCCGTTGGACTAGCGGGGTGGTTGAGCAGTTCTTC. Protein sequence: CASSRWTSGVVEQFF. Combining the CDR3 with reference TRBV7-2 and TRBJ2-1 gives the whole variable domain GAGVSQSPSNKVTEKGKDVELRCDPISGHTALYWYRQSLGQGLEFLIYFQGNSAPDKSGLPSDRFSAERTGGSVSTLTIQRTQQEDSAVYLCASSRWTSGVVEQFFGPGTRLTVL.

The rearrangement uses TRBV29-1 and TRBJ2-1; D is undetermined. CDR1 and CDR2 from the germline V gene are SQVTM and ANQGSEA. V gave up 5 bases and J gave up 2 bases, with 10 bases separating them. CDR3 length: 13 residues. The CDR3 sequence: CSVPPSTYNEQFF. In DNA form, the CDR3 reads TGCAGCGTTCCTCCCAGCACCTACAATGAGCAGTTCTTC.

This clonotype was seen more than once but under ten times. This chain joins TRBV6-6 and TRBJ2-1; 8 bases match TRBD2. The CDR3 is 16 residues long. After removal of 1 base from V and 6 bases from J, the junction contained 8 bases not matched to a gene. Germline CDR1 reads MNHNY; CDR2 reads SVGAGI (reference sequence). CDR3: CASSYFGVAGTNEQFF. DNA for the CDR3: TGTGCCAGCAGTTACTTCGGGGTAGCGGGGACCAATGAGCAGTTCTTC.

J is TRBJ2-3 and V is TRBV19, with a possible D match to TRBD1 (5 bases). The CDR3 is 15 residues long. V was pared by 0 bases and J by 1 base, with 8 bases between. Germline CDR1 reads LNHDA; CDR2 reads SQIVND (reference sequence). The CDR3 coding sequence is TGTGCCAGTAGTATAGAGGGGCTAGGCACAGATACGCAGTATTTT. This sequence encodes CASSIEGLGTDTQYF.

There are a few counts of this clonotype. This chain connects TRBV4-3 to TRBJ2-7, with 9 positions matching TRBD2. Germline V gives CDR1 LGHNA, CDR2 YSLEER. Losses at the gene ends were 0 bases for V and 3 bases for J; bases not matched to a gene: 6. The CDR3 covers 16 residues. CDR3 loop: CASSQDITAGGYEQYF. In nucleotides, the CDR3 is TGCGCCAGCAGCCAAGATATAACAGCGGGAGGCTACGAGCAGTACTTC.

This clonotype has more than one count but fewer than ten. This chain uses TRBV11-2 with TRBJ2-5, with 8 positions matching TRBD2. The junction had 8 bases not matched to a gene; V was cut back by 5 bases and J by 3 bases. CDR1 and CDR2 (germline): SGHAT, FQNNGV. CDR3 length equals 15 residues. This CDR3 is CASSPRGSGEETQYF. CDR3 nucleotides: TGTGCCAGCAGCCCCCGGGGTAGCGGGGAAGAGACCCAGTACTTC.

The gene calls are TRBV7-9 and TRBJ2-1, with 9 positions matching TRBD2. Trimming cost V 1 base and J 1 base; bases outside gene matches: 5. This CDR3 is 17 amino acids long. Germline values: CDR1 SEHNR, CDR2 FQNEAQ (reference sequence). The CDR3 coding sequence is TGTGCCAGCAGCTTAGTTAGCGGGAGTGGGTCCTACAATGAGCAGTTCTTC. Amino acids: CASSLVSGSGSYNEQFF. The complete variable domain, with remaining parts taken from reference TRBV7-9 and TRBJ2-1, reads DTGVSQNPRHKITKRGQNVTFRCDPISEHNRLYWYRQTLGQGPEFLTYFQNEAQLEKSRLLSDRFSAERPKGSFSTLEIQRTEQGDSAMYLCASSLVSGSGSYNEQFFGPGTRLTVL.

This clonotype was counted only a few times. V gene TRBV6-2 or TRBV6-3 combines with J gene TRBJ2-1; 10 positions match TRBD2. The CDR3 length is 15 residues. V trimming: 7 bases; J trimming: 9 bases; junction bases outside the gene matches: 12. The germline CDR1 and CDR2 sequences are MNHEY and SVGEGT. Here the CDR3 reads CASKSGRAAVPEQFF. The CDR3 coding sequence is TGTGCCAGCAAAAGCGGGAGGGCCGCCGTGCCTGAGCAGTTCTTC.

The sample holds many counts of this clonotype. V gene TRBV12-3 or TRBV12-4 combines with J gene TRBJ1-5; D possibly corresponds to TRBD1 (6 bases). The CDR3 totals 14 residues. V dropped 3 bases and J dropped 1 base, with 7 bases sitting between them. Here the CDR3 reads CASSLQGSNQPQHF. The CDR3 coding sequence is TGTGCCAGCAGTTTGCAGGGGAGCAATCAGCCCCAGCATTTT.

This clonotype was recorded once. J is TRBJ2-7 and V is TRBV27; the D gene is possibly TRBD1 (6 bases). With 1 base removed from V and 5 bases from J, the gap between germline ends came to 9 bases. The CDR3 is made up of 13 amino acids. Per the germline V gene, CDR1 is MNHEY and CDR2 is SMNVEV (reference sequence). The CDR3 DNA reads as TGTGCCAGCAGTTTATACAGGGCCAACGAGCAGTACTTC. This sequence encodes CASSLYRANEQYF.

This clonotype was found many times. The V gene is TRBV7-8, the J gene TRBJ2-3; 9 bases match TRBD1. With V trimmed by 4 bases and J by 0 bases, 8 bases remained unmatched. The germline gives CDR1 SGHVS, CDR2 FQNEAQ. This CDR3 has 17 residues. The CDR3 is CASSYTGGSASTDTQYF. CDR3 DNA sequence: TGTGCCAGCAGCTACACAGGGGGCAGCGCTAGCACAGATACGCAGTATTTT.